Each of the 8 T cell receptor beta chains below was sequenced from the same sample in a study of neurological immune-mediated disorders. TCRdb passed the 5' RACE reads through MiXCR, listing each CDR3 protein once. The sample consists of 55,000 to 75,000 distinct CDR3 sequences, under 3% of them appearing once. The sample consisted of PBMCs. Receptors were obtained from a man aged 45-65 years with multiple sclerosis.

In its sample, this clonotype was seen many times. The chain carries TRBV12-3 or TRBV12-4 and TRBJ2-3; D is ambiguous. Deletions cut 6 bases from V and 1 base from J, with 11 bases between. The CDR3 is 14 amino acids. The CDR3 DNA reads TGTGCCAGCAGGATCATACGGGGCACAGATACGCAGTATTTT. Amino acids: CASRIIRGTDTQYF.

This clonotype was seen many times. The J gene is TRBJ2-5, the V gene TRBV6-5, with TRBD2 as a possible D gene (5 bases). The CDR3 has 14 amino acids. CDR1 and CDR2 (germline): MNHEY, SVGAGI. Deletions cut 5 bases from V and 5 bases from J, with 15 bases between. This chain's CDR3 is CASSARTVLETQYF. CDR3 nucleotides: TGTGCCAGCAGTGCGAGGACTGTTCTTGAGACCCAGTACTTC.

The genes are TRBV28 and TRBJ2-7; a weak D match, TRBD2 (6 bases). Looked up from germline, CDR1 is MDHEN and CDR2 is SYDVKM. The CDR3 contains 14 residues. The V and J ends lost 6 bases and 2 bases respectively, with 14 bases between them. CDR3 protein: CASSRVRGPYEQYF. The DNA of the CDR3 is TGTGCCAGCAGCAGGGTGCGGGGACCCTACGAGCAGTACTTC.

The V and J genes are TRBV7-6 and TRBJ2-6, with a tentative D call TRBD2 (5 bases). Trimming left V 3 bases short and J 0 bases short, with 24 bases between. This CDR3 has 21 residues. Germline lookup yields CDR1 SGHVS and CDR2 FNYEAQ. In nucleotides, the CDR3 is TGTGCCAGCAGCTTTCCTATTGCCGGGGATTTTCCTTCCTCTGGGGCCAACGTCCTGACTTTC. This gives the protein CASSFPIAGDFPSSGANVLTF.

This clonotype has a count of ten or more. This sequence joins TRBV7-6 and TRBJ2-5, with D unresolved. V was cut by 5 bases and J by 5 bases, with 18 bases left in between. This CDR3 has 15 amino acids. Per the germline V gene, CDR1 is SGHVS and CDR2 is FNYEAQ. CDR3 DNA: TGTGCCAGCAGCCCGTCACCTAGGTCGGTCGAGACCCAGTACTTC. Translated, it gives CASSPSPRSVETQYF.

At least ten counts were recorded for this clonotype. CDR3 in DNA: TGTGCCAGCCACGACTCCGGAGGGGCTTTCTTT. It is translated as CASHDSGGAFF. The chain recombines TRBV7-2 with TRBJ1-1, with D unresolved. There are 11 residues in the CDR3. From germline, CDR1 is SGHTA and CDR2 FQGNSA. Trimming pared 8 bases from V and 11 bases from J, leaving 15 bases between. The full variable domain, its missing parts supplied by reference TRBV7-2 and TRBJ1-1, is GAGVSQSPSNKVTEKGKDVELRCDPISGHTALYWYRQSLGQGLEFLIYFQGNSAPDKSGLPSDRFSAERTGGSVSTLTIQRTQQEDSAVYLCASHDSGGAFFGQGTRLTVV.

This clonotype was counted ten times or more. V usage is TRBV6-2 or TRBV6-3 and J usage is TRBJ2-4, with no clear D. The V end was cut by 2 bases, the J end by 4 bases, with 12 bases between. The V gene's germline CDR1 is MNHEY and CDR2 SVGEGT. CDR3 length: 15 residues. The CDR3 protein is CASSYTYRAKNIQYF. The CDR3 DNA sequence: TGTGCCAGCAGTTACACGTACCGGGCGAAAAACATTCAGTACTTC.

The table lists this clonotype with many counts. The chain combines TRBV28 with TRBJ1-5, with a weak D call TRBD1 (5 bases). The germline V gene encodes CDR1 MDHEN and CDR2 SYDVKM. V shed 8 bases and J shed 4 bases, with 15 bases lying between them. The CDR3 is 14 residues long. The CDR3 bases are TGTGCCAGCTTCCGCCGGACACAGAATCAGCCCCAGCATTTT. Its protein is CASFRRTQNQPQHF.